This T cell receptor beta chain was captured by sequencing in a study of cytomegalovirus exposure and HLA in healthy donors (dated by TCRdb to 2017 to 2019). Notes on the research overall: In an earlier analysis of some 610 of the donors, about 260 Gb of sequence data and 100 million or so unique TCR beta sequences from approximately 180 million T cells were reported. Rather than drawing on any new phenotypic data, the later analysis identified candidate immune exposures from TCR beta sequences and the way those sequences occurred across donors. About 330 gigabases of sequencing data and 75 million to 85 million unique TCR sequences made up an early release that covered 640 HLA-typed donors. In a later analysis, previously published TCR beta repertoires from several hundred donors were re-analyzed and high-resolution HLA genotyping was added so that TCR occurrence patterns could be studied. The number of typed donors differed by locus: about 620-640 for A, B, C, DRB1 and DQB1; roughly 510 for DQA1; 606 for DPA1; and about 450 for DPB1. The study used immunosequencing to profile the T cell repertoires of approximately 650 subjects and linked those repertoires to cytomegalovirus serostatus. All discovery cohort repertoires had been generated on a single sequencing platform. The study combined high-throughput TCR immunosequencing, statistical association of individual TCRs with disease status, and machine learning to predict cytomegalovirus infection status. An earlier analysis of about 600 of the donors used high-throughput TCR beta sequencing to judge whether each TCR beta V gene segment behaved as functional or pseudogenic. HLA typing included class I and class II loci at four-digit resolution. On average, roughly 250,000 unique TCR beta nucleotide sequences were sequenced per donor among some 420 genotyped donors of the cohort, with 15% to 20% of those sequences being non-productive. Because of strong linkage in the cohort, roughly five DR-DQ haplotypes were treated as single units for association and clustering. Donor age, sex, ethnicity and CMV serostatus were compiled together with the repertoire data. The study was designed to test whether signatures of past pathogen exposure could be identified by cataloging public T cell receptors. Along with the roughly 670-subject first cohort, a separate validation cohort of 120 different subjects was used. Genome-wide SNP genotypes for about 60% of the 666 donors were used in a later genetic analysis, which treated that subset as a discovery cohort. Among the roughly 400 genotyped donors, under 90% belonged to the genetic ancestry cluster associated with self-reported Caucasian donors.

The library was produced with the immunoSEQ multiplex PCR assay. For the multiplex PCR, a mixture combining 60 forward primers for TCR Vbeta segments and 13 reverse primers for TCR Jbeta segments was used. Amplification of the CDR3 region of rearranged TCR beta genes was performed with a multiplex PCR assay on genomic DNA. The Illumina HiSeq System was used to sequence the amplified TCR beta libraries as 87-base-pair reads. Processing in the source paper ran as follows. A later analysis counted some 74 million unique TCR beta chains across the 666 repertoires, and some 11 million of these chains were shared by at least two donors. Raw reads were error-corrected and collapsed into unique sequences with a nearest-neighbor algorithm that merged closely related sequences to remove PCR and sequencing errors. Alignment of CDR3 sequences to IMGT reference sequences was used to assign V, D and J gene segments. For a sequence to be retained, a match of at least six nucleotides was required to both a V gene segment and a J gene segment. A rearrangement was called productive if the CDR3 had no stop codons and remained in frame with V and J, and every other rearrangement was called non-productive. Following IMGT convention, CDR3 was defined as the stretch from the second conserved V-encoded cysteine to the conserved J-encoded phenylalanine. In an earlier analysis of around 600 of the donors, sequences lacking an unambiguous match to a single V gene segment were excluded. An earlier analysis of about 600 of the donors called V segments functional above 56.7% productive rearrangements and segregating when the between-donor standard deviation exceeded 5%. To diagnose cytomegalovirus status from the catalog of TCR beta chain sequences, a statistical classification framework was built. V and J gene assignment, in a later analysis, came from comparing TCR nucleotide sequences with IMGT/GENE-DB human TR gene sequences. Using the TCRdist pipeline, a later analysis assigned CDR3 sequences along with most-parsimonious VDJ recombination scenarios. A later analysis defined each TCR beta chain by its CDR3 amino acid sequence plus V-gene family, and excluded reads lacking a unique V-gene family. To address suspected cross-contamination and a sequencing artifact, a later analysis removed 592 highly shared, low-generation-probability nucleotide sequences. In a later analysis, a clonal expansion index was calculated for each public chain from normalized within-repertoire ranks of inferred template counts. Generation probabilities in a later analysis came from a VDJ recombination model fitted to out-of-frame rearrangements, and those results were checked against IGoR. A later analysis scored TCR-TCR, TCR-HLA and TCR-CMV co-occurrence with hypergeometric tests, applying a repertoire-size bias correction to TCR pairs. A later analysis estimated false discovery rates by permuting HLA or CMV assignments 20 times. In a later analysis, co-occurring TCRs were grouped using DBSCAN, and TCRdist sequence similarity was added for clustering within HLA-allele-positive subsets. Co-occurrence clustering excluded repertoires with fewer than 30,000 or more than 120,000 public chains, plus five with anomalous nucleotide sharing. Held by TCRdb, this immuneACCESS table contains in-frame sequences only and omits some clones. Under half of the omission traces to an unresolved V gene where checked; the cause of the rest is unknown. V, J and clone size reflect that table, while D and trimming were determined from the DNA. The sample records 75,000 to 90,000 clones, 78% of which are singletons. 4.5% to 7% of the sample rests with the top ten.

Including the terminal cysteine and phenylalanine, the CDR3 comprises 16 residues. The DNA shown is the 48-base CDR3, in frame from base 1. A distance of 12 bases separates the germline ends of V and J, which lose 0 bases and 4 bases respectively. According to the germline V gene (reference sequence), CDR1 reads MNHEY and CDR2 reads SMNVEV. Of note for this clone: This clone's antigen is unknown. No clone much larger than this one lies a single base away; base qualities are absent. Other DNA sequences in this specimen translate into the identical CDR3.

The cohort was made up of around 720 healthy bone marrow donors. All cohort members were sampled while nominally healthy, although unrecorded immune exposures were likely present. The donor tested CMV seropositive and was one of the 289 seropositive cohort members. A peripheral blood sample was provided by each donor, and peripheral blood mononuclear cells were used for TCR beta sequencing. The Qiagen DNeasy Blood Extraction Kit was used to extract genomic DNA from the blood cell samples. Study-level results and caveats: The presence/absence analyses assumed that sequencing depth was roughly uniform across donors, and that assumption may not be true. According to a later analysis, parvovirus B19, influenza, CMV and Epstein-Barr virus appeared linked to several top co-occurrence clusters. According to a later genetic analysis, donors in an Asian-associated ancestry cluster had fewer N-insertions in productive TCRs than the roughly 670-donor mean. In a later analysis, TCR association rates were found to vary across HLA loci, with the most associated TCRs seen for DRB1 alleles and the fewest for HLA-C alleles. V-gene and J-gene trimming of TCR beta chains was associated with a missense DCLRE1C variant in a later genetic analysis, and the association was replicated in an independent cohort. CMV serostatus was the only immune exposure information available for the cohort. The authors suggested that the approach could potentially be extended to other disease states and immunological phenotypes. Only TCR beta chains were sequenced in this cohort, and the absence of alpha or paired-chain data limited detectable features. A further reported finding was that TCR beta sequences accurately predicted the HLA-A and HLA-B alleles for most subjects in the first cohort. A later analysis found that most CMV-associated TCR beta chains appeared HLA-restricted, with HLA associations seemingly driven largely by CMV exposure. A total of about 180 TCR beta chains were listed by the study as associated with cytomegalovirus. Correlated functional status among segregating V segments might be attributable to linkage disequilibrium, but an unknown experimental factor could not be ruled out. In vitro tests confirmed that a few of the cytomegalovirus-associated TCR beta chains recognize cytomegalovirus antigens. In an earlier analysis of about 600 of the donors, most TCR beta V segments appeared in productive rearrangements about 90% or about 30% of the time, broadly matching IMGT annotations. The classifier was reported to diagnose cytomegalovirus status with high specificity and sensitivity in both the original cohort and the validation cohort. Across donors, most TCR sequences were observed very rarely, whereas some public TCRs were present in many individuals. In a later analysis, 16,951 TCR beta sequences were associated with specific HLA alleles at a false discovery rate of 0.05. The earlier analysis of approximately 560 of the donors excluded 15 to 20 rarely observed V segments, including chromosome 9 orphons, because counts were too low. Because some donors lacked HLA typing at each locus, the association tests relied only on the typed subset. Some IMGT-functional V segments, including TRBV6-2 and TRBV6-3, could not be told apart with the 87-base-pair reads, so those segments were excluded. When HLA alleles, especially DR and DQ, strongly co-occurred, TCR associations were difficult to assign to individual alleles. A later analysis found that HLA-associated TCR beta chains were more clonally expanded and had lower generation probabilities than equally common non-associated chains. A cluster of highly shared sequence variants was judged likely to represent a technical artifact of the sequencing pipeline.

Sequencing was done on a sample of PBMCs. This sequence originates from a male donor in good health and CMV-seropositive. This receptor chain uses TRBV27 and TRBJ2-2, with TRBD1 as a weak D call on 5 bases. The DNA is TGTGCCAGCAGTTTATCCCAGGGCTTGAGCACCGGGGAGCTGTTTTTT. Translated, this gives CASSLSQGLSTGELFF.